The present entry profiles one TCR beta chain with its context. Its antigen is undetermined. The record originates from a study of cytomegalovirus exposure and HLA in healthy donors. Study summary: Among the 400 or so donors who were genotyped, approximately 83% fell in the genetic ancestry cluster that is associated with self-reported Caucasian donors. Notes on the study in general: Analysis was carried out at a later point, and it linked a missense DCLRE1C variant to TCR beta V- and J-gene trimming. Most CMV-associated TCR beta chains appeared HLA-restricted in a later analysis.

PCR amplification relied on 60 Vbeta primers (plus 13 Jbeta primers). Generated by immunoSEQ multiplex PCR, the TCRdb table keeps only in-frame clones and is missing some. The sample records 100,000 to 150,000 clones, approximately 82% being singletons. Losses at the gene ends were 2 bases for V and 2 bases for J; bases not matched to a gene: 0. The CDR3 has 14 residues. Germline CDR1 and CDR2: MNHEY and SMNVEV (reference sequence). V gene TRBV27 combines with J gene TRBJ1-3; 7 bases are shared with TRBD1. This TCR derives from a man in his forties or fifties in good health and CMV-seronegative. Sequenced input: PBMCs. This CDR3 is CASSLQGAGNTIYF. The CDR3 DNA follows: TGTGCCAGCAGTTTACAGGGGGCTGGAAACACCATATATTTT.